This record looks at one TCR beta chain sequence and its context. The antigen remains unidentified. The protocol was immunoSEQ multiplex PCR, while the TCRdb copy is restricted to in-frame clones and leaves out a portion. The data show roughly 56,000 clones, about 83% seen once. This sample was taken from a study of OX40 agonist ivuxolimab in advanced cancers. General study results and limits: Expanded clones were, on average, more numerous in CD8+ T cells than in CD4+. No determination was made of the antigen specificity of the expanded peripheral T cells. In the 0.1 to 3.0 mg/kg range, CD4+ and CD8+ blood T cells had expanded clonally by week 6.

Trimming removed 5 bases from V and 2 bases from J, with 13 bases in between. CDR1 and CDR2 (germline): MDHEN, SYDVKM. The length of the CDR3 is 15 residues. The receptor was derived from an adult with an advanced solid tumor such as melanoma, head and neck, liver or kidney cancer. The chain has TRBV28 and TRBJ1-5, with TRBD1 as a possible D gene (5 bases). Sequenced here: CD4+ or CD8+ T cells sorted from blood, sampled in a trial of the OX40 agonist ivuxolimab. CDR3 bases: TGTGCCAGCAGTGGCTCGGGGGTGGGCAATCAGCCCCAGCATTTT. Its translation is CASSGSGVGNQPQHF.